The next 25 T cell receptor beta chains were all read from a single sample in a study of post-analysis software for immune sequencing data. Study results and limitations: TRBV5-6, TRBV5-1 and TRBV20-1 were among five TRBV segments more frequent in patients than controls.

No antigens are known for them. Prepared libraries of TCR beta cDNA carried unique molecular identifiers. TCRdb re-called the PCR reads through MiXCR, storing one row per CDR3 protein. The sample shows 650,000 to 850,000 distinct CDR3 sequences, about 53% of them seen only once. What was sequenced was blood. All receptors come from a girl under 18 with multiple sclerosis.

The chain links TRBV5-6 to TRBJ2-1; 12 bases match TRBD2. The length of the CDR3 is 20 residues. V dropped 4 bases and J dropped 0; count of bases not matched to a gene: 14. Germline V CDR1 and CDR2: SGHDT, YYEEEE. The CDR3 nucleotides read TGTGCCAGCAGCAGGGAACTGCGACTAGCGGGAGCGGGCTCCTACAATGAGCAGTTCTTC. Its protein product is CASSRELRLAGAGSYNEQFF.

The V and J genes are TRBV7-2 and TRBJ1-5, with 9 nucleotides matching TRBD1. The CDR3 spans 15 residues. The V gene end was trimmed by 3 bases and the J gene end by 6 bases; junction bases not matched to a gene: 6. Looked up from germline, CDR1 is SGHTA and CDR2 is FQGNSA. DNA of the CDR3: TGTGCCAGCAGCTTGACAGGGGGGAAGGGTCAGCCCCAGCATTTT. Its protein product is CASSLTGGKGQPQHF.

This clonotype was counted only a few times. V gene TRBV29-1 combines with J gene TRBJ2-5; TRBD1 or TRBD2 may be the D gene (5 bases each). V shed 6 bases and J shed 4 bases, with 15 bases lying between them. This CDR3 spans 13 amino acids. The germline gives CDR1 SQVTM, CDR2 ANQGSEA. The CDR3 nucleotides read TGCAGCGTGGGACGTGCCTTGGGAGAGACCCAGTACTTC. Protein: CSVGRALGETQYF.

Regarding this clonotype: One junction end does not reproduce the germline sequence, and a read error may be involved. The gene calls are TRBV20-1 and TRBJ1-6; a possible D gene is TRBD1 (5 bases). From germline, CDR1 is DFQATT and CDR2 SNEGSKA (reference sequence). The CDR3 extends over 15 amino acids. CDR3 sequence (DNA): TGCAGTGCCAGAGCCAGAGGGGCCTATAATTCACCCCTCCACTTT. It is translated as CSARARGAYNSPLHF.

Here the CDR3 DNA reads TGCAGTGCTATGAGAGAGACCCAGTACTTC. Translating it yields CSAMRETQYF. The rearrangement joins TRBV20-1 to TRBJ2-5; no clear D gene. Germline loops: CDR1 DFQATT, CDR2 SNEGSKA (reference sequence). V was cut by 4 bases and J by 4 bases, with 4 bases left in between. The CDR3 totals 10 residues.

The V call is TRBV5-1, the J call TRBJ2-3; 9 bases are a match to TRBD1. There are 14 residues in the CDR3. Germline CDR1 and CDR2: SGHRS and YFSETQ. J gave up 6 bases and V 4 bases, and 6 bases lay outside the gene matches. CDR3 residues: CASSEAGTGDTQYF. The CDR3 coding sequence is TGCGCCAGCAGCGAAGCCGGGACAGGGGATACGCAGTATTTT.

Concerning this clonotype: At one end the junction does not follow the germline gene, possibly because of a read error. The V gene is TRBV27, the J gene TRBJ2-7; TRBD2 is a possible D gene (5 bases). The CDR3 is 14 residues long. Germline V gene lookup returns CDR1 MNHEY and CDR2 SMNVEV (reference sequence). Written as DNA, the CDR3 is TGTACCAGCAGTTTATCCGGGAACTCCTACGAGCAGTACTTC. Protein product: CTSSLSGNSYEQYF.

The genes are TRBV12-3 or TRBV12-4 and TRBJ2-4, with TRBD1 matching over 12 bases. Trimming cost V 5 bases and J 7 bases; bases outside gene matches: 9. CDR3 length: 16 amino acids. CDR3 DNA sequence: TGTGCCAGCAGTCCGGGACAGGGGGCGTCGGGGAACATTCAGTACTTC. Its translation is CASSPGQGASGNIQYF.

The chain has TRBV6-2 or TRBV6-3 and TRBJ2-4; a possible D gene is TRBD2 (6 bases). The CDR3 length is 14 residues. Trimming cost V 6 bases and J 8 bases, with 17 bases left between them. Per the germline V gene, CDR1 is MNHEY and CDR2 is SVGEGT. The CDR3 reads CASSLRDLGDIQYF. The CDR3 nucleotides read TGTGCCAGCAGCCTCCGGGACTTGGGGGACATTCAGTACTTC.

The chain combines TRBV10-3 with TRBJ1-2, with D unclear. Deletions cut 7 bases from V and 3 bases from J, with 12 bases between. Looked up from germline, CDR1 is ENHRY and CDR2 is SYGVKD. CDR3 size: 13 residues. The CDR3 is CAITGDVDYGYTF. The DNA of the CDR3 is TGTGCCATCACTGGAGATGTCGACTATGGCTACACCTTC.

V usage is TRBV10-3 and J usage is TRBJ1-1; 8 nucleotides match TRBD1. V dropped 2 bases and J dropped 5; count of bases not matched to a gene: 7. This CDR3 is 15 amino acids long. Germline-derived CDR1 and CDR2 are ENHRY and SYGVKD. The CDR3 DNA is TGTGCCATCAGTGAGGGGGGACAGGCGGGGACTGAAGCTTTCTTT. It encodes CAISEGGQAGTEAFF.

The rearrangement links TRBV6-6 to TRBJ2-5; 8 positions agree with TRBD1. With V trimmed by 6 bases and J by 5 bases, 8 bases remained unmatched. The germline gives CDR1 MNHNY, CDR2 SVGAGI (reference sequence). This CDR3 has 14 residues. As DNA, the CDR3 is TGTGCCAGCAGAAACCCAGGGGGCGTGGAGACCCAGTACTTC. Amino acids: CASRNPGGVETQYF.

The gene calls are TRBV5-1 and TRBJ2-4, with 8 positions matching TRBD1. The assigned J gene may be wrong: the sequence end matches TRBJ2-7 better. The CDR3 spans 15 residues. Germline CDR1 and CDR2: SGHRS and YFSETQ. CDR3 nucleotides: TGCGCCAGCAGCCTCGACAGGGGTTCACCCTACGAGCAGTACTTC. Its translation: CASSLDRGSPYEQYF.

The chain joins TRBV5-1 to TRBJ1-6, with 9 bases identical to TRBD1. The CDR3 sequence is 15 residues long. From germline, CDR1 is SGHRS and CDR2 YFSETQ. Trimming at V came to 3 bases and at J to 9 bases, leaving 7 bases not matched to a gene. The CDR3 region is CASSSGQGLGSPLHF. CDR3 in DNA: TGCGCCAGCAGCTCCGGACAGGGGTTGGGTTCACCCCTCCACTTT.

The gene calls are TRBV10-2 and TRBJ2-7; D unclear. V lost 2 bases and J lost 2, with 7 bases in between. Per the germline V gene, CDR1 is WSHSY and CDR2 is SAAADI. CDR3 length: 13 amino acids. CDR3: CASSERLAYEQYF. As DNA, the CDR3 is TGCGCCAGCAGTGAGCGTCTAGCCTACGAGCAGTACTTC.

The chain uses TRBV7-3 and TRBJ2-7, with D perhaps matching TRBD1 or TRBD2 (7 bases each). Trimming removed 0 bases from V and 6 bases from J, with 12 bases in between. CDR1 SGHTA and CDR2 FQGTGA come from the germline V gene. This CDR3 has 14 amino acids. The CDR3 DNA reads as TGTGCCAGCAGCTTAACGGGAGGGACAGCCGAGCAGTACTTC. Its protein is CASSLTGGTAEQYF.

This chain joins TRBV6-6 and TRBJ2-3, with 8 bases identical to TRBD2. This CDR3 has 12 residues. Germline CDR1 and CDR2: MNHNY and SVGAGI (reference sequence). J was trimmed by 11 bases and V by 4 bases; bases with no gene match: 5. CDR3 coding DNA: TGTGCCAGCAGTTTTCAAGCGGGAGTGCAGTATTTT. This translates into CASSFQAGVQYF.

This clonotype was seen a single time. The chain combines TRBV3-1 with TRBJ2-3; D tentatively fits TRBD1 or TRBD2 (6 bases each). V lost 4 bases, J lost 4 bases, and 15 bases lay in between. Germline CDR1 is LGHDT and CDR2 is YNNKEL (reference sequence). The CDR3 consists of 15 residues. The CDR3 DNA follows: TGTGCCAGCAGCCCGATCGGGGGCATCGCAGATACGCAGTATTTT. This encodes CASSPIGGIADTQYF.

This clonotype was recorded a few times. V is TRBV2 and J is TRBJ1-6; D unclear. V gave up 7 bases and J gave up 9 bases, with 13 bases separating them. Germline values: CDR1 SNHLY, CDR2 FYNNEI. The CDR3 totals 13 residues. The CDR3 nucleotides are TGTGCCAGCAAGATAAAGGACGGTTCACCCCTCCACTTT. It specifies CASKIKDGSPLHF.

The gene calls are TRBV20-1 and TRBJ2-7; D gene unclear. CDR3 length: 13 residues. V was cut by 1 base and J by 4 bases, with 11 bases left in between. The germline V gene encodes CDR1 DFQATT and CDR2 SNEGSKA (reference sequence). CDR3 nucleotides: TGCAGTGCTAGAGCGACAACGGCTTACGAGCAGTACTTC. It specifies CSARATTAYEQYF.

The V call is TRBV7-9, the J call TRBJ1-4; D is uncertain. In germline, CDR1 is SEHNR, CDR2 FQNEAQ (reference sequence). CDR3 length equals 15 residues. Trimming stripped 1 base from V and 8 bases from J, with 14 bases between. The CDR3 DNA sequence: TGTGCCAGCAGCTTAGGCCGTCCGGGCAGAGAAAAACTGTTTTTT. It is translated as CASSLGRPGREKLFF.

The chain recombines TRBV2 with TRBJ1-5, with 9 positions matching TRBD1. The CDR3 spans 15 residues. The ends lost 2 bases at V and 5 bases at J; junction bases unmatched: 4. CDR1 SNHLY and CDR2 FYNNEI come from the germline V gene. In DNA form, the CDR3 reads TGTGCCAGCAGTGAACCGGGACAGGGAGATCAGCCCCAGCATTTT. Amino acids: CASSEPGQGDQPQHF.

This clonotype was counted between two and nine times. The V and J genes are TRBV5-1 and TRBJ2-1; 8 bases agree with TRBD1. The CDR3 is made up of 15 amino acids. CDR1 and CDR2 (germline): SGHRS, YFSETQ. V gave up 0 bases and J gave up 2 bases; unmatched junction bases: 1. The CDR3 sequence: CASSLAGQAYNEQFF. The DNA of the CDR3 is TGCGCCAGCAGCTTGGCGGGACAGGCCTACAATGAGCAGTTCTTC.

The chain couples TRBV15 to TRBJ2-7; D uncertain. The V and J ends lost 0 bases and 3 bases respectively, with 9 bases between them. Germline CDR1 LNHNV, CDR2 YYDKDF (reference sequence). The CDR3 is 14 amino acids. In nucleotides, the CDR3 is TGTGCCACCAGCAGAGATGTAAAGCGCTACGAGCAGTACTTC. It encodes CATSRDVKRYEQYF. The full variable domain, completed using reference TRBV15 and TRBJ2-7, is DAMVIQNPRYQVTQFGKPVTLSCSQTLNHNVMYWYQQKSSQAPKLLFHYYDKDFNNEADTPDNFQSRRPNTSFCFLDIRSPGLGDTAMYLCATSRDVKRYEQYFGPGTRLTVT.

The rearrangement links TRBV6-2 or TRBV6-3 to TRBJ1-5; D may be TRBD1 (5 bases). The length of the CDR3 is 18 residues. The V end was cut by 2 bases, the J end by 0 bases, with 17 bases between. Looked up from germline, CDR1 is MNHEY and CDR2 is SVGEGT. The CDR3 region is CASSYENRLGYSNQPQHF. The CDR3 region has the DNA TGTGCCAGCAGTTACGAGAACAGGCTTGGCTATAGCAATCAGCCCCAGCATTTT.